The 30 T cell receptor beta chains given below trace back to one sample, sequenced in a study of blood T cell repertoires in COVID-19. Repertoires were generated with immunoSEQ multiplex PCR, while TCRdb's copy carries only in-frame clones and drops some. The table lists approximately 160,000 clones, 85% to 90% of them singletons. The specimen sequenced was peripheral blood. All receptors derive from a man aged 60-69 years with COVID-19, enrolled during active disease.

The chain combines TRBV6-5 with TRBJ1-1; 7 bases line up with TRBD1. The CDR3 has 14 amino acids. The germline V gene has CDR1 MNHEY and CDR2 SVGAGI. V trimming: 6 bases; J trimming: 4 bases; junction bases outside the gene matches: 8. In DNA form, the CDR3 reads TGTGCCAGCAGATCCGACAGGGCTGGCACTGAAGCTTTCTTT. This translates into CASRSDRAGTEAFF.

J is TRBJ1-6 and V is TRBV10-3; D is undetermined. The CDR3 has 16 residues. In germline, CDR1 is ENHRY, CDR2 SYGVKD. Trimming pared 0 bases from V and 7 bases from J, leaving 13 bases between. This CDR3 reads CAISESFGLPNSPLHF. Written as DNA, the CDR3 is TGTGCCATCAGTGAGTCGTTTGGCCTTCCAAATTCACCCCTCCACTTT.

The rearrangement links TRBV6-2 or TRBV6-3 to TRBJ2-5; tentatively, D is TRBD2 (6 bases). Germline values: CDR1 MNHEY, CDR2 SVGEGT. The CDR3 runs 16 residues. V lost 2 bases and J 4 bases, leaving 17 bases between the germline ends. For the CDR3, the DNA is TGTGCCAGCAGTTACAATCTGGGGGGACCCGGAGAGACCCAGTACTTC. Its protein is CASSYNLGGPGETQYF.

In this sample, this clone turned up a few times. The chain employs TRBV27 and TRBJ1-5, with D unclear. Trimming took 3 bases from V and 0 from J, leaving 9 bases between them. Looked up from germline, CDR1 is MNHEY and CDR2 is SMNVEV (reference sequence). The CDR3 is made up of 15 amino acids. In nucleotides, the CDR3 is TGTGCCAGCAGTTTGGGAGGCCATAGCAATCAGCCCCAGCATTTT. The encoded protein is CASSLGGHSNQPQHF.

V usage is TRBV7-8 and J usage is TRBJ2-4, with 7 bases fitting TRBD1. J lost 4 bases, V lost 5 bases, and 5 bases had no gene match. The CDR3 covers 14 residues. Germline-derived CDR1 and CDR2 are SGHVS and FQNEAQ. The CDR3 DNA reads as TGTGCCAGCAGCCAAGGGACAGCAAAAAACATTCAGTACTTC. It specifies CASSQGTAKNIQYF. Full variable domain (missing parts from reference TRBV7-8 and TRBJ2-4): GAGVSQSPRYKVAKRGQDVALRCDPISGHVSLFWYQQALGQGPEFLTYFQNEAQLDKSGLPSDRFFAERPEGSVSTLKIQRTQQEDSAVYLCASSQGTAKNIQYFGAGTRLSVL.

The genes are TRBV5-4 and TRBJ1-1; D is undetermined. The CDR3 spans 14 residues. Deletions cut 2 bases from V and 1 base from J, with 9 bases between. Looked up from germline, CDR1 is SGHNT and CDR2 is YYREEE (reference sequence). The CDR3 sequence is CASSLKLPNTEAFF. CDR3 nucleotide sequence: TGTGCCAGCAGCTTAAAACTGCCGAACACTGAAGCTTTCTTT.

The chain carries TRBV6-2 or TRBV6-3 and TRBJ2-3, with 11 bases aligning to TRBD2. The V gene end was trimmed by 0 bases and the J gene end by 4 bases; junction bases not matched to a gene: 18. CDR1 MNHEY and CDR2 SVGEGT come from the germline V gene. The CDR3 runs 21 residues. The CDR3 loop is CASSYSIDRGLAGLYSDTQYF. CDR3 in DNA: TGTGCCAGCAGTTACTCGATAGACAGAGGACTAGCGGGCCTATACTCAGATACGCAGTATTTT.

V is TRBV6-5 and J is TRBJ1-6; D is perhaps TRBD1 (5 bases). The V end was cut by 8 bases, the J end by 3 bases, with 14 bases between. The germline V gene encodes CDR1 MNHEY and CDR2 SVGAGI. The length of the CDR3 is 15 residues. The CDR3 loop is CASQNGAVYNSPLHF. The CDR3, as DNA: TGTGCCAGCCAGAATGGGGCAGTCTATAATTCACCCCTCCACTTT.

V is TRBV28 and J is TRBJ2-4, with 10 bases aligning to TRBD1. V shed 5 bases, J shed 6 bases, and the junction held 10 bases outside the gene matches. From germline, CDR1 is MDHEN and CDR2 SYDVKM. This CDR3 contains 16 residues. The CDR3 nucleotides are TGTGCCAGCAGTCAACCCGGGACAGGGGTAGTAAACATTCAGTACTTC. Translating it yields CASSQPGTGVVNIQYF. Full variable domain (outside the CDR3, taken from reference TRBV28 and TRBJ2-4): DVKVTQSSRYLVKRTGEKVFLECVQDMDHENMFWYRQDPGLGLRLIYFSYDVKMKEKGDIPEGYSVSREKKERFSLILESASTNQTSMYLCASSQPGTGVVNIQYFGAGTRLSVL.

V and J are TRBV27 and TRBJ1-1, with D possibly being TRBD1 (5 bases). CDR3 length: 13 residues. Trimming took off 7 bases at V and 7 bases at J, with 16 bases between the two ends. The V gene's germline CDR1 is MNHEY and CDR2 SMNVEV (reference sequence). The CDR3 DNA is TGTGCCAGCACCAATGTCTTGGGGCATGAAGCTTTCTTT. It specifies CASTNVLGHEAFF.

This CDR3 reads CATSRKTGDNSPLHF. The CDR3 DNA is TGTGCCACCAGCAGAAAGACAGGGGACAATTCACCCCTCCACTTT. J is TRBJ1-6 and V is TRBV15; 8 bases are shared with TRBD1. The CDR3 length is 15 residues. In germline, CDR1 is LNHNV, CDR2 YYDKDF (reference sequence). The ends lost 2 bases at V and 7 bases at J; junction bases unmatched: 4. Full variable domain (outside the CDR3, taken from reference TRBV15 and TRBJ1-6): DAMVIQNPRYQVTQFGKPVTLSCSQTLNHNVMYWYQQKSSQAPKLLFHYYDKDFNNEADTPDNFQSRRPNTSFCFLDIRSPGLGDTAMYLCATSRKTGDNSPLHFGNGTRLTVT.

This chain uses TRBV6-2 or TRBV6-3 with TRBJ2-3; 13 positions agree with TRBD2. The CDR3 totals 16 residues. V trimming: 5 bases; J trimming: 2 bases; junction bases outside the gene matches: 4. Germline CDR1 and CDR2: MNHEY and SVGEGT. The CDR3 coding sequence is TGTGCCAGCAGTAGACTAGCGGGGGGTCCCACAGATACGCAGTATTTT. Residues: CASSRLAGGPTDTQYF.

CDR3 coding DNA: TGCGCCAGCAGCCAAGACCGACAATTTGGGCTCACTAACTATGGCTACACCTTC. Translated: CASSQDRQFGLTNYGYTF. This chain links TRBV4-3 with TRBJ1-2, with unresolved D. V shed 0 bases and J shed 0 bases, with 17 bases lying between them. Per germline, CDR1 LGHNA and CDR2 YSLEER. This CDR3 contains 18 residues.

This clone was seen a few times. V usage is TRBV3-1 (or the pseudogene TRBV3-2) and J usage is TRBJ1-6; D remains unclear. Per the germline V gene, CDR1 is LGHDT and CDR2 is YNNKEL (reference sequence). Trimming took off 4 bases at V and 7 bases at J, with 5 bases between the two ends. This CDR3 region has 12 residues. CDR3 region: CASSRRNSPLHF. The CDR3 nucleotides are TGTGCCAGCAGCCGCCGGAATTCACCCCTCCACTTT.

The gene calls are TRBV25-1 and TRBJ1-2; 10 nucleotides line up with TRBD1. Germline lookup yields CDR1 MGHDK and CDR2 SYGVNS. The CDR3 sequence is 16 residues long. V lost 8 bases and J lost 5; bases outside the gene matches: 14. CDR3 in amino acids: CASAGTGEPFFYGYTF. The CDR3 nucleotides read TGTGCCAGCGCTGGGACAGGGGAGCCCTTTTTTTATGGCTACACCTTC.

The rearrangement uses TRBV12-5 and TRBJ2-3, with 10 nucleotides matching TRBD2. CDR1 and CDR2 (germline): LGHNT, FRNRAP. The CDR3 is 15 residues long. V lost 6 bases, J lost 3 bases, and 6 bases stayed unmatched. This CDR3 reads CASGPGLAVTDTQYF. As DNA, the CDR3 is TGTGCTAGTGGACCTGGACTAGCGGTAACAGATACGCAGTATTTT.

This clone has just one count. The V call is TRBV30, the J call TRBJ1-3, with 9 bases lining up with TRBD1. Germline CDR1 reads GTSNPN; CDR2 reads SVGIG (reference sequence). This CDR3 has 16 amino acids. V was clipped by 3 bases and J by 4 bases; unmatched bases: 10. The CDR3 coding sequence is TGTGCCTGGAGCTTTGGGCTGGGGACAGGGGGAAACACCATATATTTT. As protein: CAWSFGLGTGGNTIYF.

The V call is TRBV10-3, the J call TRBJ1-5, with 7 positions matching TRBD1. With 7 bases clipped from V and 6 bases from J, the junction kept 9 bases outside the gene matches. This CDR3 is 14 amino acids long. Germline-derived CDR1 and CDR2 are ENHRY and SYGVKD. CDR3 loop: CAINQEGAGQPQHF. In DNA, the CDR3 is TGTGCCATCAATCAAGAGGGGGCTGGTCAGCCCCAGCATTTT.

This clone appeared a single time. CDR3 bases: TGTGCCTGGAATCGCCCAGGGACAGGGGCCTCCGAGCAGTACTTC. Encoded protein: CAWNRPGTGASEQYF. The V and J genes are TRBV30 and TRBJ2-7; 10 bases are a match to TRBD1. V trimming: 4 bases; J trimming: 6 bases; junction bases outside the gene matches: 12. The V gene's germline CDR1 is GTSNPN and CDR2 SVGIG (reference sequence). The CDR3 runs 15 residues.

J is TRBJ2-7 and V is TRBV10-2; 12 positions match TRBD2. CDR3 length equals 15 residues. Germline assignment: CDR1 WSHSY and CDR2 SAAADI. J lost 0 bases, V lost 7 bases, and 4 bases had no gene match. The CDR3 is CASTLLAGGSYEQYF. The CDR3 DNA sequence: TGCGCCAGCACCTTACTAGCGGGAGGCTCCTACGAGCAGTACTTC.

The chain employs TRBV19 and TRBJ2-3; D call uncertain. Trimming shortened V by 2 bases and J by 1 base, and 7 bases separated the two germline ends. The CDR3 is made up of 14 amino acids. CDR1 and CDR2 (germline): LNHDA, SQIVND (reference sequence). The CDR3 nucleotides are TGTGCCAGTAGTATAAGTCGCGGCACAGATACGCAGTATTTT. Translated: CASSISRGTDTQYF.

The rearrangement links TRBV7-2 to TRBJ2-7; maybe TRBD2 (5 bases). Germline CDR1 and CDR2: SGHTA and FQGNSA. The CDR3 runs 13 residues. The ends were cut back, 1 base at V and 3 bases at J, with 7 bases in the middle. CDR3 region: CASSLVAGYEQYF. The CDR3 DNA is TGTGCCAGCAGCTTAGTGGCGGGCTACGAGCAGTACTTC.

This rearrangement joins TRBV19 to TRBJ1-4; D ambiguous. With 5 bases removed from V and 8 bases from J, the gap between germline ends came to 15 bases. Per germline, CDR1 LNHDA and CDR2 SQIVND (reference sequence). The CDR3 sequence is 14 residues long. Here the CDR3 DNA reads TGTGCCAGTAGTCACACCGACGGGAGGGAAAAACTGTTTTTT. It is translated as CASSHTDGREKLFF. The entire variable domain, with the rest obtained from reference TRBV19 and TRBJ1-4, is as follows: DGGITQSPKYLFRKEGQNVTLSCEQNLNHDAMYWYRQDPGQGLRLIYYSQIVNDFQKGDIAEGYSVSREKKESFPLTVTSAQKNPTAFYLCASSHTDGREKLFFGSGTQLSVL.

The chain recombines TRBV7-9 with TRBJ1-5, with 7 nucleotides matching TRBD1. The CDR3 spans 13 residues. The J segment lost 4 bases and the V segment lost 5 bases, leaving 2 bases of the junction unmatched. CDR1 SEHNR and CDR2 FQNEAQ come from the germline V gene (reference sequence). DNA for the CDR3: TGTGCCAGCAGCCTACAGGGGAATCAGCCCCAGCATTTT. This codes for CASSLQGNQPQHF.

The rearrangement joins TRBV6-6 to TRBJ1-1; D gene uncertain. V was cut by 2 bases and J by 1 base, with 11 bases left in between. CDR3 length equals 15 residues. Looked up from germline, CDR1 is MNHNY and CDR2 is SVGAGI (reference sequence). The CDR3 spells CASSYSDRSNTEAFF. CDR3 nucleotides: TGTGCCAGCAGTTACAGCGATCGATCGAACACTGAAGCTTTCTTT.

The V call is TRBV11-2, the J call TRBJ1-2; D unresolved. This CDR3 has 13 amino acids. The germline V gene encodes CDR1 SGHAT and CDR2 FQNNGV. With 1 base removed from V and 4 bases from J, the gap between germline ends came to 7 bases. CDR3 DNA sequence: TGTGCCAGCAGCTTAGGACACCTCTATGGCTACACCTTC. Translated, it gives CASSLGHLYGYTF.

The chain couples TRBV5-1 to TRBJ2-3; D is unresolved. This CDR3 has 14 residues. V lost 0 bases to trimming and J lost 2 bases, with 7 bases between them. Germline V lookup: CDR1 SGHRS, CDR2 YFSETQ. The CDR3 coding sequence is TGCGCCAGCAGCTTGGTTTCTAACACAGATACGCAGTATTTT. This sequence encodes CASSLVSNTDTQYF.

This chain uses TRBV19 with TRBJ1-5, with D possibly TRBD1 on 6 matching bases. V lost 5 bases and J lost 3, with 11 bases in between. This CDR3 contains 14 residues. From germline, CDR1 is LNHDA and CDR2 SQIVND (reference sequence). CDR3 sequence: CASSFRDINQPQHF. Written as DNA, the CDR3 is TGTGCCAGTAGTTTCCGGGACATCAATCAGCCCCAGCATTTT.

This chain uses TRBV7-9 with TRBJ2-5, with 9 bases lining up with TRBD1. CDR3 length equals 14 residues. The V segment lost 3 bases and the J segment 4 bases; nucleotides outside the gene matches: 3. Germline V gene data show CDR1 as SEHNR and CDR2 as FQNEAQ (reference sequence). The CDR3 DNA reads TGTGCCAGCAGCTTTGGACAGGGGAGAGAGACCCAGTACTTC. The encoded protein is CASSFGQGRETQYF. Looking up the rest from reference TRBV7-9 and TRBJ2-5 gives the full variable domain: DTGVSQNPRHKITKRGQNVTFRCDPISEHNRLYWYRQTLGQGPEFLTYFQNEAQLEKSRLLSDRFSAERPKGSFSTLEIQRTEQGDSAMYLCASSFGQGRETQYFGPGTRLLVL.

V is TRBV9 and J is TRBJ1-3, with TRBD1 matching 7 bases. CDR3 length: 16 residues. V trimming: 3 bases; J trimming: 0 bases; junction bases outside the gene matches: 6. Looked up from germline, CDR1 is SGDLS and CDR2 is YYNGEE. CDR3 nucleotides: TGTGCCAGCAGCGGGGGGGACAGACCCTCTGGAAACACCATATATTTT. This gives the protein CASSGGDRPSGNTIYF.